The text below deals with one TCR beta chain. What went into each PCR as a spike was synthetic TCR analog templates. Assay: immunoSEQ multiplex PCR; the TCRdb copy retains only in-frame clones and omits some. In the table there are tens of thousands of clones, around 81% of which are singletons. This sample was included in a study of PD-L1 blockade in urothelial cancer. Time point noted: pretreatment peripheral blood. The TCR was taken from a man aged 65 to 85 with urothelial cancer. The sample here was PBMCs, taken around atezolizumab (anti-PD-L1) treatment.

The CDR3 nucleotides are TGTGCCAGCTCACCAGAGGGGGCGAGGAACACTGAAGCTTTCTTT. Protein: CASSPEGARNTEAFF. This chain connects TRBV18 to TRBJ1-1; 7 positions match TRBD1. This CDR3 is 15 amino acids long. V gave up 2 bases and J gave up 1 base; unmatched junction bases: 4. Germline V gene data show CDR1 as KGHSH and CDR2 as LQKENI.